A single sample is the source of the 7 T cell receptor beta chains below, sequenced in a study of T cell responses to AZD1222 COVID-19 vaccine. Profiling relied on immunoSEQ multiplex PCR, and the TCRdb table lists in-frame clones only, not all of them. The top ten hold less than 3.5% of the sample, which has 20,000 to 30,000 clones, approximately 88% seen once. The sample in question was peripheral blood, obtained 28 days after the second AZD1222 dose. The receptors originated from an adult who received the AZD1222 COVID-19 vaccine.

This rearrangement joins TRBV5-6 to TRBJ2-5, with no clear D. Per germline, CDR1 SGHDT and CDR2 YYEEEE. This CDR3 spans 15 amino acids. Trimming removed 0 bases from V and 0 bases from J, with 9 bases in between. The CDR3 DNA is TGTGCCAGCAGCTTGGCTGCCAGGTACCAAGAGACCCAGTACTTC. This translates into CASSLAARYQETQYF.

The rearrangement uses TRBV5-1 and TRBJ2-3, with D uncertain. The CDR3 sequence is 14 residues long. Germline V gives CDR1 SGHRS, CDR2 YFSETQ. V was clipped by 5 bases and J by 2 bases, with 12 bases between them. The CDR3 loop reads CASRLGYYTDTQYF. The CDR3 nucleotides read TGCGCCAGCAGGCTAGGGTATTACACAGATACGCAGTATTTT.

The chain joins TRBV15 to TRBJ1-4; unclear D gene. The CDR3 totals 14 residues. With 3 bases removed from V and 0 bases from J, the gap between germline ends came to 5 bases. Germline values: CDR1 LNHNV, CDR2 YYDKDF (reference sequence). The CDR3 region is CATSRLATNEKLFF. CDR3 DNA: TGTGCCACCAGCAGGCTCGCAACTAATGAAAAACTGTTTTTT. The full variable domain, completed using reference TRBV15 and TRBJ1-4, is DAMVIQNPRYQVTQFGKPVTLSCSQTLNHNVMYWYQQKSSQAPKLLFHYYDKDFNNEADTPDNFQSRRPNTSFCFLDIRSPGLGDTAMYLCATSRLATNEKLFFGSGTQLSVL.

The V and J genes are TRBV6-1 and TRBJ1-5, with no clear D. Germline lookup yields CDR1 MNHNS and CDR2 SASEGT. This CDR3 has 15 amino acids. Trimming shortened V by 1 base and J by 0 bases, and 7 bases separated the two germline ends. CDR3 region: CASSEVRFSNQPQHF. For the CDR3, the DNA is TGTGCCAGCAGTGAAGTGAGGTTTAGCAATCAGCCCCAGCATTTT.

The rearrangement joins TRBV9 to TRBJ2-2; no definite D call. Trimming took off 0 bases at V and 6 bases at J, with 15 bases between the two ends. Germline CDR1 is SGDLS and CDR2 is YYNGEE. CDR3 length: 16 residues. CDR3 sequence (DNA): TGTGCCAGCAGCGTAGTCGAGAGAAGGATTCCCGGGGAGCTGTTTTTT. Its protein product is CASSVVERRIPGELFF.

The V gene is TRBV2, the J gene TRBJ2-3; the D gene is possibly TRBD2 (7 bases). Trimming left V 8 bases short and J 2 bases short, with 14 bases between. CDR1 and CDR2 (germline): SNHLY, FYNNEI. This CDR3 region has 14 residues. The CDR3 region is CASAGRGLTDTQYF. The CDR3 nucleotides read TGTGCCAGCGCCGGGCGGGGGCTCACAGATACGCAGTATTTT.

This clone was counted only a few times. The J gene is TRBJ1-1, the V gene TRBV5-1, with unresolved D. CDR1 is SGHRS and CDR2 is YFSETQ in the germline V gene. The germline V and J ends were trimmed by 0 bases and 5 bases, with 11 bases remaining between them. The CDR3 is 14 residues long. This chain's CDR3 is CASSLAPGRTEAFF. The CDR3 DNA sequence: TGCGCCAGCAGCTTGGCCCCTGGGAGGACTGAAGCTTTCTTT.